This TCR beta chain is from a study of identifying expanded T cells in peripheral blood. Whole-study results and caveats: Clone count variance between roughly 2-week samples rose with total template count. About 1.2 clones differed between technical replicates, versus around 15 and 18 over time.

As to this clone: Its antigen is not known.

Healthy donors had no documented immune events, such as infections, while sampled. Libraries were prepared by immunoSEQ multiplex PCR; TCRdb keeps only in-frame clonotypes and omits some of them. The data show around 76,000 clones, 75% to 90% seen once. V lost 0 bases to trimming and J lost 7 bases, with 16 bases between them. The germline V gene encodes CDR1 SGHNT and CDR2 YYREEE (reference sequence). This CDR3 has 16 amino acids. This TCR came from a person aged 18 to 69 in good health. The sample comprised blood. The chain employs TRBV5-4 and TRBJ1-4; D gene ambiguous. The CDR3 protein is CASSLAIGRNSEKLFF. The DNA for the CDR3 is TGTGCCAGCAGCTTGGCAATAGGACGTAATAGTGAAAAACTGTTTTTT.